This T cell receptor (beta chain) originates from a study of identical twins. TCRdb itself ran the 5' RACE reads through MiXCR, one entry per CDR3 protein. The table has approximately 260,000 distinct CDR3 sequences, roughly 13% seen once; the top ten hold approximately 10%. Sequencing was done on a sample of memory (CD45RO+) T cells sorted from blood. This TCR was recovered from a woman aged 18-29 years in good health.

The CDR3, as DNA: TGTGCCAGCAGAAGCCTCAGGGGGCGAGGATCCAAGGGCGAGCAGTACTTC. Protein sequence: CASRSLRGRGSKGEQYF. The V call is TRBV6-1, the J call TRBJ2-7; TRBD1 matches 8 bases. The germline V gene has CDR1 MNHNS and CDR2 SASEGT. The CDR3 sequence is 17 residues long. V was clipped by 6 bases and J by 6 bases; unmatched bases: 19.